Listed below are T cell receptor beta chains from one sample, sequenced in a study of blood T cell repertoires in COVID-19. Repertoires were generated with immunoSEQ multiplex PCR, while TCRdb's copy carries only in-frame clones and drops some. In the table there are tens of thousands of clones, over 75% of which are singletons. Sequencing input: peripheral blood. These receptors were collected from a woman between 55 and 75 years old with active COVID-19. CDR3s include the opening cysteine and the closing phenylalanine or tryptophan. Each record gives: J gene, V gene, CDR3 protein.

J: TRBJ1-1
V: TRBV2
CDR3: CASSEAGGRTEAFF

J: TRBJ2-7
V: TRBV20-1
CDR3: CSASTQSGGRSPYEQYF

J: TRBJ2-2
V: TRBV3-1/TRBV3-2
CDR3: CASSGRGGEELFF

J: TRBJ1-2
V: TRBV30
CDR3: CAWSATGAYGYTF

J: TRBJ1-1
V: TRBV7-2
CDR3: CASSPGFGTEAFF

J: TRBJ2-2
V: TRBV7-2
CDR3: CASSPPGVRGTGELFF

J: TRBJ1-4
V: TRBV6-2/TRBV6-3
CDR3: CASSYPGQRGPLGKLFF

J: TRBJ1-5
V: TRBV18
CDR3: CASSPKQGFGPQHF

J: TRBJ2-2
V: TRBV19
CDR3: CASSIVPGRGELFF

J: TRBJ1-5
V: TRBV6-1
CDR3: CASSDDRASNQPQHF

J: TRBJ1-1
V: TRBV20-1
CDR3: CSAIRATEAFF

J: TRBJ2-4
V: TRBV24-1
CDR3: CATSGRVNIQYF

J: TRBJ1-1
V: TRBV6-2/TRBV6-3
CDR3: CASSFGNTEAFF

J: TRBJ2-7
V: TRBV5-4
CDR3: CASSLSDNYEQYF

J: TRBJ1-1
V: TRBV7-8
CDR3: CASSSRGRGPEAFF

J: TRBJ2-7
V: TRBV3-1/TRBV3-2
CDR3: CASSPRSYEQYF

J: TRBJ2-7
V: TRBV6-2/TRBV6-3
CDR3: CASSYSPESEQYF

J: TRBJ2-5
V: TRBV4-2
CDR3: CASSQDEGQETQYF

J: TRBJ2-2
V: TRBV6-5
CDR3: CASSYSTGQNTGELFF

J: TRBJ1-4
V: TRBV19
CDR3: CASKLNGWGEKLFF

J: TRBJ2-3
V: TRBV7-9
CDR3: CASSAPGQPSTDTQYF

J: TRBJ2-3
V: TRBV5-4
CDR3: CASSGRTSGGLGDTQYF

J: TRBJ2-1
V: TRBV3-1/TRBV3-2
CDR3: CASSRPGGAHNEQFF

J: TRBJ2-1
V: TRBV18
CDR3: CASSLNRDNEQFF

J: TRBJ1-4
V: TRBV6-5
CDR3: CASSATGGFEKLFF

J: TRBJ2-7
V: TRBV6-5
CDR3: CASISSGGTYEQYF

J: TRBJ1-5
V: TRBV6-2/TRBV6-3
CDR3: CASSHGLLNGNQPQHF

J: TRBJ1-1
V: TRBV7-9
CDR3: CASSLFRSTWWGMNTEAFF

J: TRBJ1-2
V: TRBV6-5
CDR3: CASSSRRYGYTF

J: TRBJ1-1
V: TRBV2
CDR3: CASSGQGNTEAFF

J: TRBJ1-4
V: TRBV5-1
CDR3: CASSLEGPNEKLFF

J: TRBJ2-4
V: TRBV12-5
CDR3: CASGLSGDLKNIQYF

J: TRBJ2-2
V: TRBV5-1
CDR3: CASSLGTENGELFF

J: TRBJ1-2
V: TRBV5-5
CDR3: CASSLAAPPGGYGYTF

J: TRBJ2-2
V: TRBV10-3
CDR3: CAISEGDRGWTGELFF

J: TRBJ2-1
V: TRBV19
CDR3: CASSIELAGLSYNEQFF

J: TRBJ2-5
V: TRBV5-4
CDR3: CASSPAGRGAETQYF

J: TRBJ2-5
V: TRBV5-6
CDR3: CASSLVSSSQETQYF

J: TRBJ2-7
V: TRBV7-8
CDR3: CATSDSRAEQYF

J: TRBJ2-3
V: TRBV2
CDR3: CASSEGRASTDTQYF

J: TRBJ2-1
V: TRBV19
CDR3: CASSGSGTSSYNEQFF

J: TRBJ2-7
V: TRBV7-2
CDR3: CASSLVQSSYEQYF

J: TRBJ2-1
V: TRBV7-6
CDR3: CASSLVSYPRATGEGINEQFF

J: TRBJ2-7
V: TRBV3-1/TRBV3-2
CDR3: CASSLRDRGIHEQYF

J: TRBJ2-3
V: TRBV4-1
CDR3: CASSQDPPRQQGTQYF

J: TRBJ2-3
V: TRBV2
CDR3: CASSFRAGGPPDTQYF

J: TRBJ2-1
V: TRBV5-6
CDR3: CASSWTGTGYNEQFF

J: TRBJ2-3
V: TRBV15
CDR3: CATGGYTQYF

J: TRBJ1-2
V: TRBV6-5
CDR3: CASSRGEAIAYGYTF

J: TRBJ1-5
V: TRBV7-6
CDR3: CASSRAGGTDQPQHF

J: TRBJ2-5
V: TRBV25-1
CDR3: CASRAGTGTQETQYF